A selection of T cell receptor beta chains follows, all from one sample in a study of blood T cell repertoires in COVID-19. Profiled with immunoSEQ multiplex PCR; TCRdb holds only in-frame clones, not every one. The sample holds about 58,000 clones, approximately 78% seen once. The specimen was peripheral blood. These receptors originate from a man aged 60-69 years with COVID-19, enrolled during active disease. CDR3s include the opening cysteine and the closing phenylalanine or tryptophan. The D gene is left open where the match is weak. A clone size is listed for some rows: how often the clone was seen (once, few, many), or a class if it is expanded.

TRBJ2-1	TRBV27	.	.	CASSPNTNEQFF	TGTGCCAGCAGTCCCAACACCAATGAGCAGTTCTTC
TRBJ1-1	TRBV6-5	.	TRBD1	CASSRPTGPNTEAFF	TGTGCCAGCAGCCGCCCGACAGGGCCTAACACTGAAGCTTTCTTT
TRBJ2-7	TRBV2	few	TRBD2	CASSRAGVGDEQYF	TGTGCCAGCAGTCGAGCGGGAGTCGGGGACGAGCAGTACTTC
TRBJ2-1	TRBV12-5	.	.	CASEFHGSYNEQFF	TGTGCTAGTGAATTCCACGGCTCCTACAATGAGCAGTTCTTC
TRBJ2-1	TRBV4-1	.	.	CASSQEWGRKFF	TGCGCCAGCAGCCAAGAGTGGGGGCGGAAGTTCTTC
TRBJ1-5	TRBV6-6	.	TRBD1	CASSRGTGSLNQPQHF	TGTGCCAGCAGTCGAGGGACAGGGAGCCTCAATCAGCCCCAGCATTTT
TRBJ2-5	TRBV19	.	.	CASSIAPQGTQYF	TGTGCCAGTAGTATCGCACCCCAGGGGACCCAGTACTTC
TRBJ2-7	TRBV18	.	TRBD1	CASSKDRGLTYEQYF	TGTGCCAGCTCAAAGGACAGGGGGTTGACCTACGAGCAGTACTTC
TRBJ1-5	TRBV4-3	.	TRBD1	CASSQERGQGGSNQPQHF	TGCGCCAGCAGCCAAGAAAGGGGACAGGGAGGGAGCAATCAGCCCCAGCATTTT
TRBJ2-7	TRBV14	.	TRBD2	CASSQDERVRTSGRALEQYF	TGTGCCAGCAGCCAAGATGAACGGGTCCGGACTAGCGGGAGGGCACTCGAGCAGTACTTC
TRBJ1-3	TRBV3-1/TRBV3-2	.	.	CASSQRENGNTIYF	TGTGCCAGCAGCCAACGGGAAAATGGAAACACCATATATTTT
TRBJ2-3	TRBV19	.	.	CASRLSGDTQYF	TGTGCCAGCAGACTGTCGGGGGATACGCAGTATTTT
TRBJ2-1	TRBV9	.	.	CASSGQANNEQFF	TGTGCCAGCAGCGGACAGGCAAACAATGAGCAGTTCTTC
TRBJ2-3	TRBV27	.	TRBD2	CASSPMTSGSTSTSTDTQYF	TGTGCCAGCAGTCCCATGACTAGCGGGTCGACCTCCACTAGCACAGATACGCAGTATTTT
TRBJ1-2	TRBV6-5	.	TRBD1	CASRDPGQRPYGYTF	TGTGCCAGCAGGGATCCGGGACAGAGACCCTATGGCTACACCTTC
TRBJ1-2	TRBV25-1	once	TRBD1	CASTSGTGASNYGYTF	TGTGCCAGCACATCCGGGACAGGGGCGTCTAACTATGGCTACACCTTC
TRBJ2-2	TRBV2	.	TRBD2	CASSALAATGELFF	TGTGCCAGCAGCGCACTAGCGGCCACCGGGGAGCTGTTTTTT
TRBJ1-2	TRBV24-1	.	.	CATSDLNRKLYYGYTF	TGTGCCACCAGTGATTTGAACAGGAAGCTTTACTATGGCTACACCTTC
TRBJ2-1	TRBV19	.	.	CASSMWASDNEQFF	TGTGCCAGTAGTATGTGGGCCTCGGACAATGAGCAGTTCTTC
TRBJ2-2	TRBV18	.	TRBD2	CASSPPRRAGIRGDTGELFF	TGTGCCAGCTCACCACCGAGGCGAGCGGGAATCCGGGGGGACACCGGGGAGCTGTTTTTT
TRBJ2-2	TRBV5-1	.	.	CASSSAGPNTGELFF	TGCGCCAGCAGTTCCGCAGGGCCGAACACCGGGGAGCTGTTTTTT
TRBJ2-7	TRBV18	once	.	CASSKDSAYEQYF	TGTGCCAGCTCCAAGGACAGCGCCTACGAGCAGTACTTC
TRBJ2-7	TRBV6-1	.	.	CASSVFRTWDFSEQYF	TGTGCCAGCAGTGTCTTCCGGACATGGGATTTCAGCGAGCAGTACTTC
TRBJ2-3	TRBV7-3	.	TRBD2	CASSSQSGGTDTQYF	TGTGCCAGCAGCTCCCAAAGCGGGGGGACAGATACGCAGTATTTT
TRBJ2-7	TRBV19	.	TRBD1	CASSITGTGGNEQYF	TGTGCCAGTAGTATAACCGGGACAGGGGGTAACGAGCAGTACTTC
TRBJ1-2	TRBV4-3	.	TRBD1	CASSQGGQGTNYGYTF	TGCGCCAGCAGCCAGGGGGGACAGGGGACTAACTATGGCTACACCTTC
TRBJ2-7	TRBV13	.	TRBD1	CASSARDRGLIGSYEQYF	TGTGCCAGCAGCGCCCGGGACAGGGGGCTTATTGGCTCCTACGAGCAGTACTTC
TRBJ2-2	TRBV19	.	.	CASRPQWGAGELFF	TGTGCCAGTAGACCCCAATGGGGCGCCGGGGAGCTGTTTTTT
TRBJ2-7	TRBV6-2/TRBV6-3	.	TRBD1	CASSYGGQHSYEQYF	TGTGCCAGCAGTTACGGGGGACAGCACTCCTACGAGCAGTACTTC
TRBJ2-1	TRBV5-6	.	TRBD2	CASSYAIGLAGESYNEQFF	TGTGCCAGCAGCTACGCCATAGGACTAGCGGGGGAATCCTACAATGAGCAGTTCTTC
TRBJ1-1	TRBV18	.	TRBD1	CASSPGQRGTEAFF	TGTGCCAGCTCACCGGGACAGCGAGGGACTGAAGCTTTCTTT
TRBJ1-6	TRBV18	.	.	CASSPQDNSPLHF	TGTGCCAGCTCACCTCAGGATAATTCACCCCTCCACTTT
TRBJ2-7	TRBV7-2	few	TRBD2	CASSQRLAGYEQYF	TGTGCCAGCAGCCAGCGGCTAGCGGGATACGAGCAGTACTTC
TRBJ1-5	TRBV19	.	.	CASKEQVGQPQHF	TGTGCCAGTAAGGAACAGGTTGGTCAGCCCCAGCATTTT
TRBJ2-7	TRBV7-4	.	TRBD1	CASSLVNRDRGDEQYF	TGTGCCAGCAGCTTAGTTAACCGGGACAGGGGCGACGAGCAGTACTTC
TRBJ2-7	TRBV5-4	once	.	CASSMNRVQQQYF	TGTGCCAGCAGCATGAACAGGGTTCAACAGCAGTACTTC
TRBJ2-5	TRBV24-1	.	.	CATSSTPHSHRVRETQYF	TGTGCCACCAGCAGTACCCCACACTCTCACAGGGTAAGAGAGACCCAGTACTTC
TRBJ1-1	TRBV29-1	.	.	CSVVGTRVGNTEAFF	TGCAGCGTTGTCGGGACACGGGTTGGGAACACTGAAGCTTTCTTT
TRBJ2-3	TRBV29-1	.	TRBD1	CSVEEGQLLTDTQYF	TGCAGCGTTGAAGAGGGACAGCTCCTCACAGATACGCAGTATTTT
TRBJ2-7	TRBV6-5	.	.	CASKFRTPYEQYF	TGTGCCAGCAAATTCAGGACACCCTACGAGCAGTACTTC
TRBJ2-1	TRBV6-4	.	.	CASSDSETSHEQFF	TGTGCCAGCAGTGACTCAGAAACTAGCCATGAGCAGTTCTTC
TRBJ2-7	TRBV5-1	few	.	CASSLDSAYEQYF	TGCGCCAGTTCCTTGGACAGCGCCTACGAGCAGTACTTC
TRBJ2-1	TRBV19	.	TRBD2	CASSTLGGTSGIFNEQFF	TGTGCCAGTAGTACCCTGGGGGGGACTAGCGGGATTTTCAATGAGCAGTTCTTC
TRBJ1-4	TRBV6-6	few	TRBD1	CASSRGTGSNEKLFF	TGTGCCAGCAGTAGAGGGACAGGATCTAATGAAAAACTGTTTTTT
TRBJ2-3	TRBV4-2	.	TRBD2	CASTLGLAGGPSDTQYF	TGTGCCAGCACCCTGGGGCTAGCGGGGGGGCCTTCAGATACGCAGTATTTT
TRBJ2-3	TRBV5-1	.	TRBD2	CASSPRTSGPLGDTQYF	TGCGCCAGCAGCCCCCGGACTAGCGGTCCCCTAGGAGATACGCAGTATTTT